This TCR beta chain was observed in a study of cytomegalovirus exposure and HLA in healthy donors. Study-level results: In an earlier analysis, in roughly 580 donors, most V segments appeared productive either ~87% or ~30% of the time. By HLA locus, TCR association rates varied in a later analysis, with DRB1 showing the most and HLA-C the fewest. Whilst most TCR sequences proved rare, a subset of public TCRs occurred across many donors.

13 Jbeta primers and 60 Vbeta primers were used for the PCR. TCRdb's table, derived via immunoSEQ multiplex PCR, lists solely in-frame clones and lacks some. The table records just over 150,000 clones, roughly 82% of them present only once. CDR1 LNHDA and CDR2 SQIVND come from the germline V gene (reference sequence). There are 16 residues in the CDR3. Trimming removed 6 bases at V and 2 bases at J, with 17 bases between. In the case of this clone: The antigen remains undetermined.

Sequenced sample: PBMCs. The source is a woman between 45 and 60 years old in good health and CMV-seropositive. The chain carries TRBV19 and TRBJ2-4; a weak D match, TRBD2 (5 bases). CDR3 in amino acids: CASRTHFSGSKNIQYF. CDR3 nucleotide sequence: TGTGCCAGTAGGACCCATTTTTCGGGGTCCAAAAACATTCAGTACTTC.